The rows below give T cell receptor beta chains drawn from one sample of a study of T cell repertoires in cytomegalovirus infection. TCRdb redid the calling of the reads with MiXCR, one entry per CDR3 protein. In the table there are some 180,000 distinct CDR3 sequences, 7.5% to 10% of which are singletons. Sequenced material: PBMCs. These receptors all stem from a human donor in good health (CMV status not recorded). Some clones in this sample may be carry-over from other donors' samples. CDR3s include the opening cysteine and the closing phenylalanine or tryptophan. D genes are given only for firm matches. Clone size is not always given. Where it is, it says once, few, many or a class for expanded clones.

length: 14
size: .
J: TRBJ1-5
D: TRBD1
V: TRBV12-3/TRBV12-4
DNA: TGTGCCAGCGCTGACAGGGTCACCGCTCAGCCCCAGCATTTT
CDR3: CASADRVTAQPQHF

length: 15
size: .
J: TRBJ1-1
D: TRBD1
V: TRBV14
DNA: TGTGCCAGCAGCCCCCTGACAGGGAGCTTCCCTGAAGCTTTCTTT
CDR3: CASSPLTGSFPEAFF

length: 13
size: many
J: TRBJ2-7
D: .
V: TRBV28
DNA: TGTGCCAGCAGTTTAGTTTTATCCTACGAGCAGTACTTC
CDR3: CASSLVLSYEQYF

length: 15
size: many
J: TRBJ2-5
D: .
V: TRBV5-6
DNA: TGTGCCAGCAGCTTGAAGACATTCCCTGATATTACCCAGTACTTC
CDR3: CASSLKTFPDITQYF

length: 13
size: .
J: TRBJ1-1
D: .
V: TRBV5-6
DNA: TGTGCCAGCAGCTGGGTTTTGAACACTGAAGCTTTCTTT
CDR3: CASSWVLNTEAFF

length: 16
size: few
J: TRBJ2-3
D: .
V: TRBV7-8
DNA: TGTGCCAGCAGCCCGGAACCGGGCCTCACTCGGGATACGCAGTATTTT
CDR3: CASSPEPGLTRDTQYF

length: 12
size: many
J: TRBJ2-3
D: .
V: TRBV7-2
DNA: TGTGCCAGCAGCTTTGGCACAGATACGCAGTATTTT
CDR3: CASSFGTDTQYF

length: 14
size: many
J: TRBJ2-2
D: TRBD1
V: TRBV29-1
DNA: TGCAGCGCCCGGGACAGGGCCGACACCGGGGAGCTGTTTTTT
CDR3: CSARDRADTGELFF

length: 13
size: few
J: TRBJ1-5
D: .
V: TRBV28
DNA: TGTGCCAGCAGTTTTAGAGCAGGGGACCCCCAGCATTTT
CDR3: CASSFRAGDPQHF

length: 14
size: .
J: TRBJ1-1
D: .
V: TRBV18
DNA: TGTGCCAGCTCACCTCAGGGGAGTCCCACTGAAGCTTTCTTT
CDR3: CASSPQGSPTEAFF